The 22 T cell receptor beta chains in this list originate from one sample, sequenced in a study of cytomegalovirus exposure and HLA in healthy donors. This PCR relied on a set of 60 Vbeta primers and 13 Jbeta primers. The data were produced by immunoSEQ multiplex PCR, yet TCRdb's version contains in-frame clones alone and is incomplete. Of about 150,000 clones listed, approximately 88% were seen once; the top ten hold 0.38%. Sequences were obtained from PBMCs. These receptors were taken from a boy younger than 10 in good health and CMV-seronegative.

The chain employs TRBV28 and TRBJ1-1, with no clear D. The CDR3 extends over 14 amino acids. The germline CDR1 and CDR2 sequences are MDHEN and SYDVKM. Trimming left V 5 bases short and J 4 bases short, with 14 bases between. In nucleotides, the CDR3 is TGTGCCAGCAGTCGCCCCCCCGCCGGCACTGAAGCTTTCTTT. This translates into CASSRPPAGTEAFF.

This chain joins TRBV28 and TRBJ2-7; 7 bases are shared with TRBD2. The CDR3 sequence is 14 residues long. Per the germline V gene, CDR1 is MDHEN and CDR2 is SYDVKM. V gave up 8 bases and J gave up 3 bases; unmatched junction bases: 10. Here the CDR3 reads CASLPRASGYEQYF. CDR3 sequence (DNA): TGTGCCAGCCTACCCCGGGCTAGCGGCTACGAGCAGTACTTC.

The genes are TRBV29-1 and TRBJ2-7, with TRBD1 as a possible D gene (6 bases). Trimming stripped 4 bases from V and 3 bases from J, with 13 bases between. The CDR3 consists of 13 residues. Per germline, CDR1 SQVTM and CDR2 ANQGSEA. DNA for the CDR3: TGCAGCGTTGTCGTAGGGGGAAGCTACGAGCAGTACTTC. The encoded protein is CSVVVGGSYEQYF.

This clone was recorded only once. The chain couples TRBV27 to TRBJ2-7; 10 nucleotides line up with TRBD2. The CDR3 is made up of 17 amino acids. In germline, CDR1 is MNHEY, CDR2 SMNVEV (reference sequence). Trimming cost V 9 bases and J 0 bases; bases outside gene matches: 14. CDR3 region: CARERLAGLLSSYEQYF. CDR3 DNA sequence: TGTGCCAGAGAGAGACTAGCGGGCCTTCTTAGCTCCTACGAGCAGTACTTC.

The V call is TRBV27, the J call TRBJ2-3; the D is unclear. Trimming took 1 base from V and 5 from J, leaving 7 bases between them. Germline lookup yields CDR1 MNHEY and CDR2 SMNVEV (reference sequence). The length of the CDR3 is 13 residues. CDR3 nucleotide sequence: TGTGCCAGCAGTTTATTAGCTGGAGATACGCAGTATTTT. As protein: CASSLLAGDTQYF.

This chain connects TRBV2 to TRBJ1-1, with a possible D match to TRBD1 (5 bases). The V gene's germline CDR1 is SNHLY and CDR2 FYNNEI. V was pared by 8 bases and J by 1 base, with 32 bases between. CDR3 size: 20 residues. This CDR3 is CASSWVSGGRPGRGNTEAFF. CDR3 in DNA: TGTGCCAGCTCCTGGGTTTCCGGGGGTCGACCGGGGCGGGGGAACACTGAAGCTTTCTTT.

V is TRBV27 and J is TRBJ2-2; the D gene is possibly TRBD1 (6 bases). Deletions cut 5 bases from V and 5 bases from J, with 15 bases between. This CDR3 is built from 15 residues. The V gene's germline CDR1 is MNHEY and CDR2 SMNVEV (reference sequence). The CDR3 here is CASSRQELGTGELFF. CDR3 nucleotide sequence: TGTGCCAGCAGTAGACAGGAGTTAGGGACCGGGGAGCTGTTTTTT.

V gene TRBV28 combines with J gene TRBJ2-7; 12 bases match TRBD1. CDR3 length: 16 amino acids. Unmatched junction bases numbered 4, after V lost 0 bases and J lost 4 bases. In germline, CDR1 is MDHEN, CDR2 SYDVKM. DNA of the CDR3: TGTGCCAGCAGTTTATGGGGGGGACAGGGGGCTTACGAGCAGTACTTC. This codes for CASSLWGGQGAYEQYF.

The CDR3 region is CASSATGGAGANVLTF. CDR3 DNA: TGTGCCAGCAGCGCCACGGGGGGGGCTGGGGCCAACGTCCTGACTTTC. The chain links TRBV2 to TRBJ2-6, with 8 bases identical to TRBD2. The CDR3 extends over 16 amino acids. The germline gives CDR1 SNHLY, CDR2 FYNNEI. The J segment lost 2 bases and the V segment lost 6 bases, leaving 6 bases of the junction unmatched. Together with reference TRBV2 and TRBJ2-6, the CDR3 gives the full variable domain: EPEVTQTPSHQVTQMGQEVILRCVPISNHLYFYWYRQILGQKVEFLVSFYNNEISEKSEIFDDQFSVERPDGSNFTLKIRSTKLEDSAMYFCASSATGGAGANVLTFGAGSRLTVL.

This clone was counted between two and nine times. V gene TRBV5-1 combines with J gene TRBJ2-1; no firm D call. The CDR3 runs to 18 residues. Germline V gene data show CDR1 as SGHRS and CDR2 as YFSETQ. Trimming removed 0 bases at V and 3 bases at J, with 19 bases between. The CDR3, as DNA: TGCGCCAGCAGCTTGGGGCTCTATCGCCCCGGAGACTACAATGAGCAGTTCTTC. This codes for CASSLGLYRPGDYNEQFF.

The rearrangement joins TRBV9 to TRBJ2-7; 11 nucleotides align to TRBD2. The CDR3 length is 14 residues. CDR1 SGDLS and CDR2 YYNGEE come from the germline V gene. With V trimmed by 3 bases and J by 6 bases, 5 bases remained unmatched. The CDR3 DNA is TGTGCCAGCAGCGGTAGCGGGAGGGATGGCGAGCAGTACTTC. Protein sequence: CASSGSGRDGEQYF.

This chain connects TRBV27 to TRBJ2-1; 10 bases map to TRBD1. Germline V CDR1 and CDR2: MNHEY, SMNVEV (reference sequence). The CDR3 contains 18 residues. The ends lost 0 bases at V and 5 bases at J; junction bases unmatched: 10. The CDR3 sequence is CASSLSGTGVYGDNEQFF. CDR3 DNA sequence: TGTGCCAGCAGTTTATCGGGGACAGGGGTTTACGGGGACAATGAGCAGTTCTTC.

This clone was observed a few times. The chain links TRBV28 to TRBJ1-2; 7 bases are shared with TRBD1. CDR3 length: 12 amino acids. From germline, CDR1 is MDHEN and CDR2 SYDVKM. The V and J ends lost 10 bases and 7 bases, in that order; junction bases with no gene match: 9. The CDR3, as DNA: TGTGCCATTGCTGACAGGGAATCTGGCTACACCTTC. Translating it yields CAIADRESGYTF.

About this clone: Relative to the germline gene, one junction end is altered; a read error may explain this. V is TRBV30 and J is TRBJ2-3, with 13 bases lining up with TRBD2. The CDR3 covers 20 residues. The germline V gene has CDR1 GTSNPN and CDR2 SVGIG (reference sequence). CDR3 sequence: CAWSKPLGLAGDRSTDRQYF. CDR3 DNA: TGTGCCTGGAGTAAACCTCTTGGACTAGCGGGAGATAGGAGCACAGATAGGCAGTATTTT.

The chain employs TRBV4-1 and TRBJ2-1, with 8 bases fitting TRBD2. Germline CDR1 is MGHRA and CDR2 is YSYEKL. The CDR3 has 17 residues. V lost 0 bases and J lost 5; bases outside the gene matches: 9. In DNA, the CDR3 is TGCGCCAGCAGCCAAGAGGACCCGGGACTAGTCAACAATGAGCAGTTCTTC. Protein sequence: CASSQEDPGLVNNEQFF.

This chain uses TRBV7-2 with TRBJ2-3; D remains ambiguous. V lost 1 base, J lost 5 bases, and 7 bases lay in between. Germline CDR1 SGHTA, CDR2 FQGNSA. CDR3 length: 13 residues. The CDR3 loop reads CASSLGPRDTQYF. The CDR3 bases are TGTGCCAGCAGCTTAGGCCCGCGAGATACGCAGTATTTT.

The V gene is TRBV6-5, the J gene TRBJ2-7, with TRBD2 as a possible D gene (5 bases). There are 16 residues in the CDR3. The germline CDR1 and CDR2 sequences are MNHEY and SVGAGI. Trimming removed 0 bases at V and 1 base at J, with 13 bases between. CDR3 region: CASSYSIGRRSYEQYF. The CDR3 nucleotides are TGTGCCAGCAGTTACTCGATAGGGCGGAGGTCCTACGAGCAGTACTTC.

The CDR3 loop reads CASRDRGRRVEKLFF. DNA for the CDR3: TGTGCCAGCAGGGACAGGGGGCGGCGGGTTGAAAAACTGTTTTTT. The gene calls are TRBV6-1 and TRBJ1-4; TRBD1 aligns across 11 bases. This CDR3 region has 15 residues. The J segment lost 7 bases and the V segment lost 6 bases, leaving 7 bases of the junction unmatched. The germline V gene has CDR1 MNHNS and CDR2 SASEGT.

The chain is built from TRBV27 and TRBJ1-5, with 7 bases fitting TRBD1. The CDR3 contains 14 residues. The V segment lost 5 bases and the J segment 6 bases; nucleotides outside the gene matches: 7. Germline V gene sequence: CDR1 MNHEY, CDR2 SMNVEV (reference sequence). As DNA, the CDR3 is TGTGCCAGCAGTCCAGGACAGGCTGGTCAGCCCCAGCATTTT. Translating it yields CASSPGQAGQPQHF.

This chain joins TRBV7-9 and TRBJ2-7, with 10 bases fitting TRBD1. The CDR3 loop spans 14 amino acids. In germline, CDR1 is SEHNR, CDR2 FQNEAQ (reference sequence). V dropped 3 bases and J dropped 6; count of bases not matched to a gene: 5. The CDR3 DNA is TGTGCCAGCAGCTTCGGGACAGGGGTATTCGAGCAGTACTTC. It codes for CASSFGTGVFEQYF.

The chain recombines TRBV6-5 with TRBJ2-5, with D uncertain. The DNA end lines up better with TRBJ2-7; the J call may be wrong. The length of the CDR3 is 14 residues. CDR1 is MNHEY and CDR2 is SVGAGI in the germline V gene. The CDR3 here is CASSYQASSYEQYF. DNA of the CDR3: TGTGCCAGCAGTTACCAAGCGAGCTCCTACGAGCAGTACTTC.

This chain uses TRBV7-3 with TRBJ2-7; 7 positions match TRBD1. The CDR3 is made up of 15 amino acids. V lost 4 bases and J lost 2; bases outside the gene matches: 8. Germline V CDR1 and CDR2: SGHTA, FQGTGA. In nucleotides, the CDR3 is TGTGCCAGCAGCTCACGTAGGACAGGAGCCTACGAGCAGTACTTC. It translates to CASSSRRTGAYEQYF.